This paragraph reports one TCR beta chain. The data were obtained in a study of blood T cell repertoires in COVID-19. Sequencing was performed with immunoSEQ multiplex PCR; in TCRdb, only in-frame clones are kept and a portion is missing. The sample yields roughly 320,000 clones, around 90% seen once. Sequenced sample: peripheral blood. This TCR derives from a woman in her forties or fifties with COVID-19, enrolled during active disease.

CDR3 residues: CASSESASGAYEQYF. DNA of the CDR3: TGTGCCAGCAGTGAGTCGGCTAGCGGGGCCTACGAGCAGTACTTC. This chain joins TRBV6-4 and TRBJ2-7; 9 bases agree with TRBD2. V dropped 3 bases and J dropped 2; count of bases not matched to a gene: 5. This CDR3 comprises 15 residues. Germline assignment: CDR1 MRHNA and CDR2 SNTAGT.